The 15 T cell receptor beta chains listed next were all sequenced from one sample in a study of beta chain features in type 1 diabetes. Study findings and constraints: Researchers report that Type 1 diabetes patients had moderately but significantly shorter TCRB CDR3s across all four CD4+ subsets.

Antigen specificity for these receptors is unknown. Expressed TCRB transcripts were sequenced because the isolated RNA had all been reverse transcribed beforehand. Some clones are missing from TCRdb's copy, which holds only in-frame ones; the method was immunoSEQ multiplex PCR. The data show 600,000 to 700,000 clones, 9.5% to 15% seen once. Sequencing was carried out using naive CD4+ T cells from blood. These receptors all come from a man aged 25 to 40 with type 1 diabetes.

This clone was seen only a few times. The CDR3 DNA reads TGCGCCAGCAGCTCTGAGAGGTCCACAGATACGCAGTATTTT. It is translated as CASSSERSTDTQYF. The gene calls are TRBV5-1 and TRBJ2-3; D is ambiguous. Germline loops: CDR1 SGHRS, CDR2 YFSETQ. V dropped 3 bases and J dropped 2 bases, with 10 bases sitting between them. This CDR3 spans 14 amino acids.

This clone came up a few times. Other DNA sequences within the sample encode an identical CDR3. This chain joins TRBV20-1 and TRBJ1-4; D remains unclear. The V and J ends lost 6 bases and 8 bases respectively, with 7 bases between them. The CDR3 spans 10 residues. Per germline, CDR1 DFQATT and CDR2 SNEGSKA (reference sequence). The CDR3 DNA sequence: TGCAGTGCCTCTCGGGAAAAACTGTTTTTT. This gives the protein CSASREKLFF.

The genes are TRBV18 and TRBJ2-7; a weak D match, TRBD1 (6 bases). Germline assignment: CDR1 KGHSH and CDR2 LQKENI. V was cut by 3 bases and J by 0 bases, with 12 bases left in between. CDR3 length: 15 amino acids. CDR3 amino acids: CASSPDSGISYEQYF. DNA of the CDR3: TGTGCCAGCTCACCGGACAGTGGCATCTCCTACGAGCAGTACTTC.

The chain combines TRBV6-1 with TRBJ2-3; D perhaps matches TRBD1 (6 bases). Germline lookup yields CDR1 MNHNS and CDR2 SASEGT. The V and J ends lost 5 bases and 0 bases respectively, with 12 bases between them. CDR3 length: 15 residues. CDR3 loop: CASSSGASSTDTQYF. DNA of the CDR3: TGTGCCAGCAGTTCAGGGGCCTCTAGCACAGATACGCAGTATTTT.

This clone was counted only a few times. The chain couples TRBV4-2 to TRBJ1-2; D not certain. V lost 0 bases and J lost 5, with 13 bases in between. The CDR3 has 15 residues. Per the germline V gene, CDR1 is LGHNA and CDR2 is YNFKEQ. As DNA, the CDR3 is TGTGCCAGCAGCCAAGATCGTGACTTCAGATATGGCTACACCTTC. Translation: CASSQDRDFRYGYTF.

V usage is TRBV30 and J usage is TRBJ2-7, with 8 bases matching TRBD2. This CDR3 spans 15 amino acids. Germline CDR1 and CDR2: GTSNPN and SVGIG (reference sequence). Trimming removed 1 base from V and 2 bases from J; junction bases left unmatched: 7. The CDR3 protein is CAWSGDLRGAYEQYF. DNA of the CDR3: TGTGCCTGGAGTGGAGACCTGCGGGGGGCCTACGAGCAGTACTTC.

There are a few counts of this clone. This chain links TRBV2 with TRBJ1-1; no firm D call. Germline V gene sequence: CDR1 SNHLY, CDR2 FYNNEI. V gave up 4 bases and J gave up 4 bases, with 4 bases separating them. This CDR3 comprises 11 residues. The CDR3 DNA is TGTGCCAGCAGTGGCTTCACTGAAGCTTTCTTT. Protein product: CASSGFTEAFF. Complete variable domain (other parts from reference TRBV2 and TRBJ1-1): EPEVTQTPSHQVTQMGQEVILRCVPISNHLYFYWYRQILGQKVEFLVSFYNNEISEKSEIFDDQFSVERPDGSNFTLKIRSTKLEDSAMYFCASSGFTEAFFGQGTRLTVV.

Worth noting for this clone: In the same sample, other DNA sequences code for this CDR3. This chain connects TRBV2 to TRBJ2-5; D gene uncertain. CDR1 and CDR2 from the germline V gene are SNHLY and FYNNEI. Trimming left V 3 bases short and J 5 bases short, with 4 bases between. The CDR3 totals 11 residues. CDR3 coding DNA: TGTGCCAGCAGTGAGCGGGAGACCCAGTACTTC. This sequence encodes CASSERETQYF.

This clone was seen a few times. The chain links TRBV27 to TRBJ1-6, with TRBD1 identical over 8 bases. Germline V gene lookup returns CDR1 MNHEY and CDR2 SMNVEV (reference sequence). With 2 bases clipped from V and 9 bases from J, the junction kept 3 bases outside the gene matches. The CDR3 runs to 14 residues. The CDR3 loop is CASSLRGTGSPLHF. The CDR3 DNA follows: TGTGCCAGCAGTTTAAGGGGGACAGGTTCACCCCTCCACTTT.

This clone was counted a few times. This chain connects TRBV5-4 to TRBJ1-6; D is possibly TRBD1 (5 bases). Germline lookup yields CDR1 SGHNT and CDR2 YYREEE (reference sequence). The CDR3 contains 16 residues. Trimming pared 4 bases from V and 10 bases from J, leaving 21 bases between. The chain's CDR3 is CASSPNRDRRQSPLHF. The CDR3 nucleotides are TGTGCCAGCAGCCCAAACCGGGACCGGAGACAATCACCCCTCCACTTT.

The V and J genes are TRBV28 and TRBJ2-7; 7 bases align to TRBD1. Germline V gene data show CDR1 as MDHEN and CDR2 as SYDVKM. The CDR3 runs to 14 residues. Losses at the gene ends were 10 bases for V and 0 bases for J; bases not matched to a gene: 9. This CDR3 reads CATQPGQYSYEQYF. The CDR3 DNA reads TGTGCCACCCAACCGGGACAGTACTCCTACGAGCAGTACTTC.

This clone came up a few times. The rearrangement uses TRBV4-3 and TRBJ2-1, with 8 positions matching TRBD1. This CDR3 contains 15 residues. The germline CDR1 and CDR2 sequences are LGHNA and YSLEER. V gave up 0 bases and J gave up 4 bases; unmatched junction bases: 2. CDR3 region: CASSQDRTGYNEQFF. The CDR3 nucleotides are TGCGCCAGCAGCCAAGATCGGACAGGGTACAATGAGCAGTTCTTC.

CDR3 nucleotide sequence: TGTGCCAGCAGCTTACTACAGGGGGCTAATGGCTACACCTTC. This codes for CASSLLQGANGYTF. The chain uses TRBV5-4 and TRBJ1-2, with 9 bases identical to TRBD1. CDR1 is SGHNT and CDR2 is YYREEE in the germline V gene (reference sequence). The trim removed 2 bases at V and 6 bases at J, leaving 5 bases unmatched. The CDR3 length is 14 residues. Combining the CDR3 with reference TRBV5-4 and TRBJ1-2 gives the whole variable domain ETGVTQSPTHLIKTRGQQVTLRCSSQSGHNTVSWYQQALGQGPQFIFQYYREEENGRGNFPPRFSGLQFPNYSSELNVNALELDDSALYLCASSLLQGANGYTFGSGTRLTVV.

This clone has just a few counts. DNA for the CDR3: TGTGCCAGCAGCTTGCCCCCGGGGGGCGAGACCCAGTACTTC. It encodes CASSLPPGGETQYF. The J gene is TRBJ2-5, the V gene TRBV5-4; a weak D match, TRBD2 (7 bases). Germline V lookup: CDR1 SGHNT, CDR2 YYREEE (reference sequence). V was trimmed by 1 base and J by 5 bases, leaving 12 bases between them. The CDR3 covers 14 residues.

The chain's CDR3 is CASSVGGNSGGSYEQYF. The DNA of the CDR3 is TGTGCCAGCAGCGTAGGAGGGAACAGCGGGGGGTCCTACGAGCAGTACTTC. The chain uses TRBV9 and TRBJ2-7, with 9 bases lining up with TRBD2. This CDR3 has 17 residues. CDR1 and CDR2 (germline): SGDLS, YYNGEE. With V trimmed by 0 bases and J by 1 base, 8 bases remained unmatched. Full variable domain (outside the CDR3, taken from reference TRBV9 and TRBJ2-7): DSGVTQTPKHLITATGQRVTLRCSPRSGDLSVYWYQQSLDQGLQFLIQYYNGEERAKGNILERFSAQQFPDLHSELNLSSLELGDSALYFCASSVGGNSGGSYEQYFGPGTRLTVT.